A single sample gave rise to the 30 T cell receptor beta chains below, sequenced in a study of T cells in Graves' hyperthyroidism and ophthalmopathy. RNA transcripts served as the template for amplifying TCR beta CDR3 regions. First-round RT-PCR with HTBI primers amplified the TCR CDR3 region. TCRdb fed the multiplex PCR reads into MiXCR, producing one record per CDR3 protein. The sample lists 330,000 or so distinct CDR3 sequences; around a sixth were seen once. The material sequenced was blood. The receptors shown here come from a woman in her forties with Graves' ophthalmopathy.

The V call is TRBV28, the J call TRBJ1-1; no reliable D call. The CDR3 consists of 16 residues. In germline, CDR1 is MDHEN, CDR2 SYDVKM. The V gene lost 2 bases and the J gene lost 0 bases, with 13 bases spanning the gap. The CDR3 loop is CASSLPPKRMNTEAFF. The CDR3 DNA follows: TGTGCCAGCAGTTTACCCCCGAAACGGATGAACACTGAAGCTTTCTTT.

This clonotype was seen repeatedly, ten times or more. A read error may account for a junction end that differs from germline. The chain joins TRBV20-1 to TRBJ2-5; 15 bases are shared with TRBD2. The V gene's germline CDR1 is DFQATT and CDR2 SNEGSKA (reference sequence). CDR3 length: 15 amino acids. The CDR3 bases are TGCAGTGCACTAGGACTAGCGGGAGGGCAAGAGCCCCAGTACTTC. This sequence encodes CSALGLAGGQEPQYF.

This clonotype occurred many times. The chain couples TRBV29-1 to TRBJ1-3, with D uncertain. The CDR3 consists of 14 residues. Trimming left V 3 bases short and J 4 bases short, with 13 bases between. The germline gives CDR1 SQVTM, CDR2 ANQGSEA. CDR3 DNA sequence: TGCAGCGTTGAGGAACCCCCAGGAGGAAACACCATATATTTT. Its protein is CSVEEPPGGNTIYF.

In its sample, this clonotype was seen many times. The V call is TRBV10-3, the J call TRBJ1-3; TRBD1 agrees at 8 bases. Germline V gene data show CDR1 as ENHRY and CDR2 as SYGVKD. CDR3 length: 13 residues. V lost 6 bases, J lost 4 bases, and 2 bases stayed unmatched. In DNA form, the CDR3 reads TGTGCCATCAGGGGGACAGGCGGAAACACCATATATTTT. It yields the protein CAIRGTGGNTIYF.

This clonotype was counted ten times or more. V and J are TRBV25-1 and TRBJ2-2; 10 positions agree with TRBD2. The J segment lost 5 bases and the V segment lost 2 bases, leaving 5 bases of the junction unmatched. CDR1 is MGHDK and CDR2 is SYGVNS in the germline V gene. The CDR3 is made up of 16 amino acids. CDR3 nucleotide sequence: TGTGCCAGCAGTGAACTAGCGGGAGTGGATACCGGGGAGCTGTTTTTT. Protein: CASSELAGVDTGELFF. Full variable domain (outside the CDR3, taken from reference TRBV25-1 and TRBJ2-2): EADIYQTPRYLVIGTGKKITLECSQTMGHDKMYWYQQDPGMELHLIHYSYGVNSTEKGDLSSESTVSRIRTEHFPLTLESARPSHTSQYLCASSELAGVDTGELFFGEGSRLTVL.

This clonotype was observed many times. The rearrangement joins TRBV4-2 to TRBJ1-1, with D tentatively TRBD1 (6 bases). There are 18 residues in the CDR3. Trimming removed 2 bases from V and 3 bases from J, with 22 bases in between. Germline V CDR1 and CDR2: LGHNA, YNFKEQ. The CDR3 coding sequence is TGTGCCAGCAGCCAATGGACAGTTGGCGGGCGGAGGGACACTGAAGCTTTCTTT. It is translated as CASSQWTVGGRRDTEAFF.

This clonotype was seen ten or more times. The chain uses TRBV12-3 or TRBV12-4 and TRBJ1-2, with a weak D call TRBD1 (6 bases). The CDR3 has 14 residues. V gave up 4 bases and J gave up 3 bases, with 12 bases separating them. CDR3 DNA sequence: TGTGCCAGCAGTTCACAGGGTTTCGACTATGGCTACACCTTC. Translating it yields CASSSQGFDYGYTF.

This clonotype was seen many times. The CDR3 nucleotides read TGTGCCAGCAGTTACGAAGGGGGGATCGGCTACACCTTC. The encoded protein is CASSYEGGIGYTF. This sequence joins TRBV6-2 or TRBV6-3 and TRBJ1-2; weak D call: TRBD1 (6 bases). V was trimmed by 2 bases and J by 8 bases, leaving 12 bases between them. Per germline, CDR1 MNHEY and CDR2 SVGEGT. CDR3 length: 13 amino acids.

In its sample, this clonotype was seen a few times. The chain uses TRBV6-1 and TRBJ2-7; D is uncertain. CDR3 length: 11 residues. V shed 7 bases and J shed 3 bases, with 7 bases lying between them. Germline lookup yields CDR1 MNHNS and CDR2 SASEGT. This chain's CDR3 is CASKTRYEQYF. The CDR3, as DNA: TGTGCCAGCAAAACCCGCTACGAGCAGTACTTC.

This clonotype has a count of ten or more. The chain joins TRBV12-3 or TRBV12-4 to TRBJ1-1; D is perhaps TRBD1 (5 bases). V lost 6 bases to trimming and J lost 4 bases, with 15 bases between them. The CDR3 loop spans 14 amino acids. The DNA of the CDR3 is TGTGCCAGCAGACCCCTTGGGGCGGGCACTGAAGCTTTCTTT. Translated: CASRPLGAGTEAFF.

The sample holds many counts of this clonotype. The chain joins TRBV7-2 to TRBJ1-1; the D is unclear. The CDR3 runs to 12 residues. Germline V gene sequence: CDR1 SGHTA, CDR2 FQGNSA. Trimming pared 1 base from V and 7 bases from J, leaving 7 bases between. The CDR3: CASSLERFEAFF. As DNA, the CDR3 is TGTGCCAGCAGCTTAGAGCGATTTGAAGCTTTCTTT.

Ten or more counts support this clonotype. The chain couples TRBV5-1 to TRBJ2-7; D may be TRBD2 (5 bases). The germline V gene encodes CDR1 SGHRS and CDR2 YFSETQ. V lost 4 bases to trimming and J lost 5 bases, with 13 bases between them. The CDR3 consists of 13 residues. The CDR3 loop is CASSRSGLDEQYF. CDR3 nucleotide sequence: TGCGCCAGCAGCCGGAGCGGATTGGACGAGCAGTACTTC.

This clonotype was picked up many times. CDR3 protein: CASSYGLAGGNLKV. The CDR3 region has the DNA TGTGCCAGCAGTTACGGACTAGCGGGAGGTAATCTCAAGGTC. J is TRBJ2-7 and V is TRBV6-2 or TRBV6-3; 14 positions match TRBD2. The CDR3 spans 14 residues. The germline V gene has CDR1 MNHEY and CDR2 SVGEGT.

Many counts were recorded for this clonotype. The chain links TRBV11-2 to TRBJ1-2, with D hard to call. V lost 1 base, J lost 5 bases, and 11 bases lay in between. The CDR3 spans 14 residues. Germline V gene sequence: CDR1 SGHAT, CDR2 FQNNGV. DNA of the CDR3: TGTGCCAGCAGCTTAGGCCGGCAGAGTTATGGCTACACCTTC. Amino acid sequence: CASSLGRQSYGYTF.

The CDR3: CASSEPRAADGYTF. Written as DNA, the CDR3 is TGTGCCAGCAGTGAACCTAGGGCAGCCGATGGCTACACCTTC. This sequence joins TRBV6-1 and TRBJ1-2; D is uncertain. The CDR3 is made up of 14 amino acids. CDR1 is MNHNS and CDR2 is SASEGT in the germline V gene. The V end was cut by 2 bases, the J end by 6 bases, with 13 bases between.

This clonotype was detected only a few times. The rearrangement joins TRBV14 to TRBJ2-5; D gene uncertain. Germline CDR1 and CDR2: SGHDN and FVKESK. This CDR3 comprises 14 residues. Trimming took off 0 bases at V and 0 bases at J, with 5 bases between the two ends. The CDR3 region is CASSQDNNQETQYF. The CDR3 DNA sequence: TGTGCCAGCAGCCAAGATAACAACCAAGAGACCCAGTACTTC.

This rearrangement joins TRBV12-3 or TRBV12-4 to TRBJ2-5, with 11 bases matching TRBD1. V shed 1 base, J shed 5 bases, and the junction held 3 bases outside the gene matches. The CDR3 has 15 amino acids. The CDR3 DNA reads as TGTGCCAGCAGTTTAGGGACAGGGGGCTTGGAGACCCAGTACTTC. Translating it yields CASSLGTGGLETQYF.

V gene TRBV6-1 combines with J gene TRBJ2-7; TRBD2 aligns across 11 bases. V lost 5 bases, J lost 2 bases, and 14 bases stayed unmatched. Germline CDR1 MNHNS, CDR2 SASEGT. This CDR3 comprises 18 residues. The CDR3 sequence: CASSKRPGLAVNAYEQYF. The DNA for the CDR3 is TGTGCCAGCAGTAAGCGTCCGGGACTAGCGGTAAATGCCTACGAGCAGTACTTC.

This clonotype was seen many times. The rearrangement joins TRBV30 to TRBJ2-3; D might be TRBD1 (5 bases). This CDR3 spans 12 amino acids. The V and J ends lost 0 bases and 9 bases respectively, with 10 bases between them. Germline CDR1 is GTSNPN and CDR2 is SVGIG (reference sequence). The chain's CDR3 is CAWSVGAGTQYF. The CDR3 DNA reads TGTGCCTGGAGTGTAGGGGCAGGAACGCAGTATTTT.

This clonotype was found many times. The chain links TRBV6-1 to TRBJ1-2; tentative D call: TRBD1 (5 bases). The V gene's germline CDR1 is MNHNS and CDR2 SASEGT. Trimming left V 3 bases short and J 4 bases short, with 6 bases between. The CDR3 length is 12 residues. The CDR3 here is CASSETVYGYTF. The CDR3 coding sequence is TGTGCCAGCAGTGAGACAGTCTATGGCTACACCTTC.

This clonotype was detected many times. The CDR3 here is CASSSRPGNNYEQYF. For the CDR3, the DNA is TGTGCCAGCAGCTCCCGTCCAGGTAACAACTACGAGCAGTACTTC. The rearrangement uses TRBV9 and TRBJ2-7; the D is unclear. The CDR3 extends over 15 amino acids. V lost 4 bases and J lost 3, with 17 bases in between. Looked up from germline, CDR1 is SGDLS and CDR2 is YYNGEE.

The V gene is TRBV29-1, the J gene TRBJ2-5, with D possibly matching TRBD2 (6 bases). The CDR3 is 13 amino acids. Germline CDR1 is SQVTM and CDR2 is ANQGSEA. The V and J ends lost 3 bases and 2 bases respectively, with 10 bases between them. The CDR3 protein is CSVDEGLQETQYF. The CDR3 bases are TGCAGCGTTGACGAGGGACTGCAAGAGACCCAGTACTTC.

This clonotype was counted many times. This chain links TRBV7-8 with TRBJ1-1, with D possibly TRBD1 on 6 matching bases. The CDR3 contains 14 residues. The germline V and J ends were trimmed by 1 base and 3 bases, with 9 bases remaining between them. CDR1 is SGHVS, CDR2 FQNEAQ, per germline. The CDR3 sequence is CASSLVSGDTEAFF. The DNA of the CDR3 is TGTGCCAGCAGCTTAGTTTCAGGGGACACTGAAGCTTTCTTT.

At least ten counts were recorded for this clonotype. The V gene is TRBV4-3, the J gene TRBJ2-2; 14 bases line up with TRBD2. The germline CDR1 and CDR2 sequences are LGHNA and YSLEER. With V trimmed by 3 bases and J by 7 bases, 10 bases remained unmatched. CDR3 length: 18 residues. The CDR3 DNA reads as TGCGCCAGCAGCCAGGCTGGGACTAGCGGGAGATTGGTCGGGGAGCTGTTTTTT. Translated, it gives CASSQAGTSGRLVGELFF.

This clonotype was observed at least ten times. This chain connects TRBV6-1 to TRBJ1-1, with 8 bases fitting TRBD1. This CDR3 has 15 residues. J gave up 1 base and V 5 bases, and 6 bases lay outside the gene matches. Germline V lookup: CDR1 MNHNS, CDR2 SASEGT. The CDR3 protein is CASSPRTGWNTEAFF. CDR3 bases: TGTGCCAGCAGTCCTCGGACAGGGTGGAACACTGAAGCTTTCTTT.

The chain joins TRBV6-1 to TRBJ2-7; TRBD1 matches 7 bases. The CDR3 contains 15 residues. The germline CDR1 and CDR2 sequences are MNHNS and SASEGT. The J segment lost 0 bases and the V segment lost 3 bases, leaving 5 bases of the junction unmatched. CDR3: CASSEKGQSSYEQYF. The DNA for the CDR3 is TGTGCCAGCAGTGAGAAGGGACAGAGCTCCTACGAGCAGTACTTC.

This clonotype was recorded at least ten times. V and J are TRBV28 and TRBJ1-1; perhaps TRBD1 as D (6 bases). The CDR3 contains 13 residues. The germline V gene has CDR1 MDHEN and CDR2 SYDVKM. V lost 7 bases, J lost 3 bases, and 12 bases lay in between. The CDR3: CASTLGGDTEAFF. CDR3 in DNA: TGTGCCAGCACTCTAGGGGGGGACACTGAAGCTTTCTTT.

The table lists this clonotype with many counts. The chain joins TRBV7-8 to TRBJ2-5; D call uncertain. The V end lost 5 bases, the J end lost 0 bases, and 7 bases lay between the germline ends. In germline, CDR1 is SGHVS, CDR2 FQNEAQ. There are 13 residues in the CDR3. The CDR3 protein is CASSRHHQETQYF. In DNA, the CDR3 is TGTGCCAGCAGCCGACACCACCAAGAGACCCAGTACTTC.

The rearrangement joins TRBV29-1 to TRBJ1-2; D not resolved. The length of the CDR3 is 12 residues. CDR1 is SQVTM, CDR2 ANQGSEA, per germline. V was shortened by 7 bases and J by 4 bases, with 13 bases between the two germline ends. The CDR3 reads CSAKGARYGYTF. In nucleotides, the CDR3 is TGCAGCGCTAAGGGTGCTCGCTATGGCTACACCTTC.

The rearrangement uses TRBV6-1 and TRBJ1-1; no firm D call. V was cut by 3 bases and J by 6 bases, with 14 bases left in between. The CDR3 has 14 residues. The germline CDR1 and CDR2 sequences are MNHNS and SASEGT. The CDR3 nucleotides read TGTGCCAGCAGTGATGAGGGTCTCACGCCTGAAGCTTTCTTT. Protein product: CASSDEGLTPEAFF.